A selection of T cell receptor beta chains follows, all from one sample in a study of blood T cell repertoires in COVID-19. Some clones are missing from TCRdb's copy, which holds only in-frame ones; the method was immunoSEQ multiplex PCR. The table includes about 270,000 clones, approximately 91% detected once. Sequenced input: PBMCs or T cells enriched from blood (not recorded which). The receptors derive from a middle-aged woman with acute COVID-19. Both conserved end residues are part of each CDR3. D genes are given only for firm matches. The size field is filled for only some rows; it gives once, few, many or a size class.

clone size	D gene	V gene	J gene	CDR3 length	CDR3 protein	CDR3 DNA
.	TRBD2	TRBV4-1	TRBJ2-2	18	CASSHSGLAGSWSGELFF	TGCGCCAGCAGCCATTCGGGACTAGCGGGATCTTGGTCAGGGGAGCTGTTTTTT
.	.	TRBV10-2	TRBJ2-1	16	CASSDKSGPTYNEQFF	TGCGCCAGCAGTGATAAAAGCGGGCCAACCTACAATGAGCAGTTCTTC
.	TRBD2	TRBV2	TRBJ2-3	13	CASSAGGGDTQYF	TGTGCCAGCAGTGCGGGGGGGGGAGATACGCAGTATTTT
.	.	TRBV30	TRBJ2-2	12	CAWSVRGGELFF	TGTGCCTGGAGTGTTCGGGGGGGGGAGCTGTTTTTT
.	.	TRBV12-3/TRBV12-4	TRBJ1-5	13	CASSPTGNQPQHF	TGTGCCAGCAGTCCGACAGGAAATCAGCCCCAGCATTTT
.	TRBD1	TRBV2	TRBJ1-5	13	CASSGQALQPQHF	TGTGCCAGCAGCGGACAGGCACTTCAGCCCCAGCATTTT
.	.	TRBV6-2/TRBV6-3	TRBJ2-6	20	CASSYGQTDPWGLGANVLTF	TGTGCCAGCAGTTACGGACAGACAGATCCTTGGGGATTGGGGGCCAACGTCCTGACTTTC
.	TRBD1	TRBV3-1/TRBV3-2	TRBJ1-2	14	CASRTPGQAYGYTF	TGTGCCAGCAGGACTCCGGGACAGGCGTATGGCTACACCTTC
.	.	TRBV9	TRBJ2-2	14	CASSVEADTGELFF	TGTGCCAGCAGCGTAGAGGCGGACACCGGGGAGCTGTTTTTT
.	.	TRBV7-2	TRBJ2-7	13	CASSSPTAYEQYF	TGTGCCAGCAGTTCCCCGACAGCCTACGAGCAGTACTTC
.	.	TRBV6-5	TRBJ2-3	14	CASRKGLRADTQYF	TGTGCCAGCAGAAAGGGGCTCCGGGCCGATACGCAGTATTTT
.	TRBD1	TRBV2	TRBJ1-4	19	CASSERYLGQGPANEKLFF	TGTGCCAGCAGTGAGAGGTATTTAGGACAGGGGCCGGCTAATGAAAAACTGTTTTTT
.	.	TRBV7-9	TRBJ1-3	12	CASSSQLNTIYF	TGTGCCAGCAGCTCCCAATTAAACACCATATATTTT
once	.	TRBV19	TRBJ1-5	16	CASSGLGKYSNQPQHF	TGTGCCAGTAGTGGACTTGGGAAATATAGCAATCAGCCCCAGCATTTT
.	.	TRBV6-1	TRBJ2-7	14	CASSDDRPLAEQYF	TGTGCCAGCAGTGATGACAGGCCTTTAGCCGAGCAGTACTTC
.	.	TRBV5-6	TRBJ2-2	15	CASREGQQNTGELFF	TGTGCCAGCAGGGAGGGACAGCAAAACACCGGGGAGCTGTTTTTT
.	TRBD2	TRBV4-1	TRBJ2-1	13	CASSLGLANEQFF	TGCGCCAGCAGCCTCGGACTAGCTAACGAGCAGTTCTTC
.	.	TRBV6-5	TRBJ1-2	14	CASSQRGGGYGYTF	TGTGCCAGCAGCCAGAGGGGGGGCGGCTATGGCTACACCTTC
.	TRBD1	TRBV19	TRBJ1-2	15	CASQQGGRPNYGYTF	TGTGCCAGTCAGCAGGGGGGCCGACCCAACTATGGCTACACCTTC
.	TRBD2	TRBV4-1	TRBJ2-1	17	CASSPGLANSRYNEQFF	TGCGCCAGCAGCCCAGGACTAGCAAATTCCAGATACAATGAGCAGTTCTTC
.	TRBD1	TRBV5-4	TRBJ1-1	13	CASRKTGGTEAFF	TGTGCCAGCAGAAAGACAGGGGGCACTGAAGCTTTCTTT
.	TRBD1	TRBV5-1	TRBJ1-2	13	CASSADRGYDYTF	TGCGCCAGCAGCGCCGACAGGGGATACGACTACACCTTC
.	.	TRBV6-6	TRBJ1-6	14	CASRYREDHSPLHF	TGTGCCAGCAGGTACCGGGAGGACCATTCACCCCTCCACTTT
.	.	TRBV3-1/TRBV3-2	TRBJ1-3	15	CASSHYSRDGNTIYF	TGTGCCAGCAGCCATTACTCCCGGGATGGAAACACCATATATTTT
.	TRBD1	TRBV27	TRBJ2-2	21	CASSTAFGLKGAWWNTGELFF	TGTGCCAGCAGTACCGCCTTTGGGTTGAAGGGGGCCTGGTGGAACACCGGGGAGCTGTTTTTT
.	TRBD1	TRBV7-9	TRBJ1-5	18	CASSRGTGGRDSNQPQHF	TGTGCCAGCAGCCGCGGGACAGGGGGACGCGATAGCAATCAGCCCCAGCATTTT
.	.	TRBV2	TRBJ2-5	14	CASSGSGVEETQYF	TGTGCCAGCAGTGGGTCGGGGGTAGAGGAGACCCAGTACTTC
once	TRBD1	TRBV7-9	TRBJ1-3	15	CASSFDRGSGNTIYF	TGTGCCAGCAGCTTTGACAGGGGCTCTGGAAACACCATATATTTT
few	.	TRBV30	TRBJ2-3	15	CAWSKGAGATDTQYF	TGTGCCTGGAGTAAAGGTGCGGGGGCAACAGATACGCAGTATTTT
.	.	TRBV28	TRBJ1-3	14	CASSRTGNGNTIYF	TGTGCCAGCAGTCGCACGGGTAATGGAAACACCATATATTTT
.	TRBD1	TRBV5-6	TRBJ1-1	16	CASSLADRGRYTEAFF	TGTGCCAGCAGCTTGGCAGACAGGGGGCGGTACACTGAAGCTTTCTTT
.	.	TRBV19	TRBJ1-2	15	CASSMAARSGYGYTF	TGTGCCAGTAGTATGGCAGCCCGTTCAGGCTATGGCTACACCTTC
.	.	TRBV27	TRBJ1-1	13	CASSATHNTEAFF	TGTGCCAGCAGTGCAACTCACAACACTGAAGCTTTCTTT
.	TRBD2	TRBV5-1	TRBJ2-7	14	CASSPGLGVYEQYF	TGCGCCAGCAGCCCGGGACTAGGTGTCTACGAGCAGTACTTC
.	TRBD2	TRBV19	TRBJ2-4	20	CASSIDPSGTSSFAKNIQYF	TGTGCCAGTAGTATAGATCCCTCCGGGACTAGCTCGTTCGCCAAAAACATTCAGTACTTC
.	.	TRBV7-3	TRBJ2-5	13	CASSFTPVGTQYF	TGTGCCAGCAGCTTTACGCCAGTTGGGACCCAGTACTTC
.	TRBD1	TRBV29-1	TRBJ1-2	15	CSATAGTGGGYGYTF	TGCAGCGCCACGGCCGGGACAGGGGGAGGCTATGGCTACACCTTC
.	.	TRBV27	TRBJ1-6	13	CASSLAGDSPLHF	TGTGCCAGCAGTTTGGCAGGGGACTCACCCCTCCACTTT
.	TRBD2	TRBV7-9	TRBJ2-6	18	CASSPGTSGSAGANVLTF	TGTGCCAGCAGCCCAGGGACTAGCGGGAGTGCTGGGGCCAACGTCCTGACTTTC
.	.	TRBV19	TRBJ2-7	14	CASSIGGSVYEQYF	TGTGCCAGTAGTATCGGTGGTTCGGTTTACGAGCAGTACTTC
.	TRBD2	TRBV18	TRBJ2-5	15	CASSPPSGGKETQYF	TGTGCCAGCTCACCACCGAGCGGGGGCAAAGAGACCCAGTACTTC
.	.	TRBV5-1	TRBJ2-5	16	CASYPGGGNLQETQYF	TGCGCCAGCTATCCTGGTGGGGGGAACCTGCAAGAGACCCAGTACTTC
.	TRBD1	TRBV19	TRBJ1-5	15	CASSPGQGPNQPQHF	TGTGCCAGTAGCCCGGGACAGGGCCCCAATCAGCCCCAGCATTTT
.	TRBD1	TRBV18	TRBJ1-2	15	CASSPRQGVVEGYTF	TGTGCCAGCTCACCACGACAGGGGGTAGTGGAAGGCTACACCTTC
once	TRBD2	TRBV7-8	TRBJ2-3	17	CASSLVVTSGSTDTQYF	TGTGCCAGCAGCTTAGTAGTGACTAGCGGGTCCACAGATACGCAGTATTTT